A single TCR beta chain is shown here with its context. In this sample, this clonotype turned up many times. Its antigen is unknown. Within one base of it there is no much larger clone, and no base qualities were kept. cDNA was synthesized by template-switch 5'RACE using a primer carrying a 10-nucleotide random unique molecular identifier by which each TCR transcript was tagged. Every sequencing run yielded over 200 million TCR-beta sequences covering 15-18 subjects. The RNeasy kit was used for extraction of total RNA. The KAPA Real-time Library Amplification kit was used to amplify TCR-beta VDJ regions with primers for the TCR constant region and the 5'RACE anchor. Sample indexes and Illumina adaptors were added in a first PCR, after which library yield was increased in a second PCR. After purification with Ampure beads, the TCR product of roughly 650 bp was size-selected on a 2% E-gel SizeSelection system. Library quality was checked on a Bioanalyzer, concentration was measured with Qubit, and libraries were quantified with the Kapa Library Quantification kit before pooling. An Illumina HiSeq 2500 sequenced the libraries paired-end 2 x 150 bp. To increase sequence diversity, about 25-31% phiX was spiked into each library pool. The authors' pipeline ran thus. Quality-filtered reads were processed with the UMI-based MiGEC pipeline, and over 75% of raw TCR sequences were removed by the MiGEC pipeline during error correction. VDJ genes were aligned to IMGT germline references, and each clonotype was defined by a unique CDR3 amino acid sequence together with V-J genes. Clonal expansion, Shannon diversity and CDR3 relatedness were evaluated with VDJtools (CalcPairwiseDistances, ClusterSamples), while phylogenetic trees were built in CLCbio workbench. Clones with at least 8 unique UMIs were defined as expanded, with this threshold being based on coefficient-of-variation modelling across technical triplicates. TCRdb reprocessing: public reads trimmed at Q25 with fastp, clones called with MiXCR, in-frame beta chains kept. Rows with a matching CDR3 protein are joined into one entry that keeps the most common DNA and genes. It is TCRdb's table, rather than the study itself, that gives the V and J calls and clone size. This sample comprises about 58,000 distinct CDR3 sequences, about 3.3% of them detected only once. The ten largest make up around 7.5% of the sample.

The data were taken from a study of neurological immune-mediated disorders (dated by TCRdb to about 2019). Study-level background: Of the 35 or so multiple sclerosis patients, 31 had relapsing-remitting MS and 3 had secondary progressive MS. Alongside PBMC samples, the set of about 100 TCR-beta libraries contained longitudinal samples, technical triplicates, and paired CD4+ and CD8+ T-cell subsets that had been sorted. Of the 60 to 70 subjects in the cohort, around 15 were HAM/TSP patients, some 35 were multiple sclerosis patients, and about 20 were healthy controls. The study compared peripheral blood TCR-beta repertoires of HTLV-I-associated myelopathy (HAM/TSP) patients, multiple sclerosis patients and healthy controls using UMI-based sequencing.

The CDR3 numbers 15 residues from cysteine through phenylalanine. The kept DNA is CDR3 alone, 45 bases in frame from the first base. Trimming takes 2 bases off V and 0 bases off J; junction bases not matched to a gene: 1. According to the germline V gene, CDR1 reads SGHRS and CDR2 reads YFSETQ. Paper-wide results and their limitations: The MS cluster showed no association with clinical or MRI features, and the authors stated that larger cohorts are needed. Repertoires from 18 of 34 MS patients were grouped by phylogenetic analysis into a cluster of related CDR3 sequences, suggesting a possible repertoire-level signature. TCR clonal expansion was highest in HAM/TSP patients and lowest in MS patients, with MS patients falling below even healthy controls. Across subjects, expanded clones never shared an identical CDR3 amino acid sequence, which suggests that the TCR-beta repertoires in every group were private.

Unsorted PBMC libraries were generated from 2 million PBMCs stored in RNAlater at -80 °C until RNA extraction. The multiple sclerosis patients were enrolled in a US clinical protocol that evaluated disease progression with magnetic resonance imaging. Peripheral blood underwent Ficoll-Hypaque density gradient centrifugation to isolate PBMCs, which were then cryopreserved in liquid nitrogen. Sample: PBMCs. The sequence was obtained from a woman aged 55-70 years with multiple sclerosis. The chain was built from TRBV5-1 and TRBJ2-2, with 7 bases in between that match TRBD1. This receptor has the CDR3 CASSFGQANTGELFF. At the DNA level, the sequence is TGCGCCAGCAGCTTTGGACAGGCGAACACCGGGGAGCTGTTTTTT.